Listed below are T cell receptor beta chains from one sample, sequenced in a study of T cells in localized non-small cell lung cancer. Only in-frame clones appear in the TCRdb table, and some are missing; sequencing was by immunoSEQ multiplex PCR. The sample yields about 83,000 clones, around 84% seen once. The sample in question was peripheral blood, obtained before any cancer treatment. All receptors come from a female donor older than 55 with stage I lung adenocarcinoma. Both conserved end residues are part of each CDR3. A D gene is named only where the DNA matches it firmly. Expanded clones are given a class, and other clones once, few, many or no size at all.

cdr3_nt: TGTGCCAGCTCACCACTGGGGACCACAGATACGCAGTATTTT
cdr3_aa: CASSPLGTTDTQYF
clone_size: -
j_call: TRBJ2-3
v_call: TRBV18
d_call: -

cdr3_nt: TGTGCCAGCAGCATTCGGGGCTCGGAGACCCAGTACTTC
cdr3_aa: CASSIRGSETQYF
clone_size: -
j_call: TRBJ2-5
v_call: TRBV11-3
d_call: -

cdr3_nt: TGTGCCAGCAGTGATTTCGGAGGGGCGAGCAATCAGCCCCAGCATTTT
cdr3_aa: CASSDFGGASNQPQHF
clone_size: -
j_call: TRBJ1-5
v_call: TRBV6-1
d_call: -

cdr3_nt: TGCAGCGGACAAACAGGGAAGGGTGGAAACATTCAGTACTTC
cdr3_aa: CSGQTGKGGNIQYF
clone_size: -
j_call: TRBJ2-4
v_call: TRBV29-1
d_call: -

cdr3_nt: TGTGCCAGCAGCTTAGGAGTTGGCTACGAGCAGTACTTC
cdr3_aa: CASSLGVGYEQYF
clone_size: once
j_call: TRBJ2-7
v_call: TRBV5-4
d_call: -

cdr3_nt: TGTGCCACCAGCAGAGATCTAGCAAGCTTCTATGGCTACACCTTC
cdr3_aa: CATSRDLASFYGYTF
clone_size: -
j_call: TRBJ1-2
v_call: TRBV15
d_call: -

cdr3_nt: TGTGCCAGCAGCCAAATAGGGACAGCTCGAAAAGGGGGTGGTGGCTACACCTTC
cdr3_aa: CASSQIGTARKGGGGYTF
clone_size: -
j_call: TRBJ1-2
v_call: TRBV5-5
d_call: TRBD1

cdr3_nt: TGTGCCAGCAGTACACCTCAGGCGACAGCTTTCTTT
cdr3_aa: CASSTPQATAFF
clone_size: few
j_call: TRBJ1-1
v_call: TRBV6-5
d_call: -

cdr3_nt: TGTGCCTGGGGCCGTAATGAAAAACTGTTTTTT
cdr3_aa: CAWGRNEKLFF
clone_size: -
j_call: TRBJ1-4
v_call: TRBV30
d_call: -

cdr3_nt: TGTGCCAGTAGTACCCAGGGGGCCTGGACTGAAGCTTTCTTT
cdr3_aa: CASSTQGAWTEAFF
clone_size: -
j_call: TRBJ1-1
v_call: TRBV19
d_call: TRBD1

cdr3_nt: TGTGCCAGCACCGGACAGGGGAATACGTATCAGCCCCAGCATTTT
cdr3_aa: CASTGQGNTYQPQHF
clone_size: once
j_call: TRBJ1-5
v_call: TRBV6-5
d_call: TRBD1

cdr3_nt: TGCAGCGTTGAAGGGAGGGGTACTGAAGCTTTCTTT
cdr3_aa: CSVEGRGTEAFF
clone_size: few
j_call: TRBJ1-1
v_call: TRBV29-1
d_call: -

cdr3_nt: TGTGCCAGCAGCTTAGGGATGGGGGCTGAAGCTTTCTTT
cdr3_aa: CASSLGMGAEAFF
clone_size: -
j_call: TRBJ1-1
v_call: TRBV7-7
d_call: -

cdr3_nt: TGCAGCGTGGTGGGAGGACAGGGGGTGCCTAGTGGTGAGCAGTTCTTC
cdr3_aa: CSVVGGQGVPSGEQFF
clone_size: -
j_call: TRBJ2-1
v_call: TRBV29-1
d_call: TRBD1

cdr3_nt: TGTGCCAGTAGCCGTGGGACAGACCTACAAGAGACCCAGTACTTC
cdr3_aa: CASSRGTDLQETQYF
clone_size: -
j_call: TRBJ2-5
v_call: TRBV19
d_call: TRBD1

cdr3_nt: TGTGCCAGCAGACAGACAGGGGGGGGGTACAATGAGCAGTTCTTC
cdr3_aa: CASRQTGGGYNEQFF
clone_size: once
j_call: TRBJ2-1
v_call: TRBV6-1
d_call: TRBD1

cdr3_nt: TGCGCCAGCAGCCAAGATCGTGGAGGGGGGGCCGGTACGCAGTATTTT
cdr3_aa: CASSQDRGGGAGTQYF
clone_size: -
j_call: TRBJ2-3
v_call: TRBV4-3
d_call: -

cdr3_nt: TGTGCCAGCAGTTTAGGCAGGGCGTATGGCTACACCTTC
cdr3_aa: CASSLGRAYGYTF
clone_size: -
j_call: TRBJ1-2
v_call: TRBV28
d_call: -

cdr3_nt: TGTGCCACCAGCATAACCGGACAGGACTACGAGCAGTACTTC
cdr3_aa: CATSITGQDYEQYF
clone_size: -
j_call: TRBJ2-7
v_call: TRBV15
d_call: TRBD1

cdr3_nt: TGTGCCAGCAGCTTAGGAATAGCGGTAAACAATGAGCAGTTCTTC
cdr3_aa: CASSLGIAVNNEQFF
clone_size: -
j_call: TRBJ2-1
v_call: TRBV11-2
d_call: -

cdr3_nt: TGTGCCAGCAGCCGCCGGGGGGGCCCTGGGAATGAGCAGTTCTTC
cdr3_aa: CASSRRGGPGNEQFF
clone_size: -
j_call: TRBJ2-1
v_call: TRBV7-3
d_call: TRBD2

cdr3_nt: TGTGCCAGCAGCTTAGGAAGGTTGGCGGAGACCCAGTACTTC
cdr3_aa: CASSLGRLAETQYF
clone_size: -
j_call: TRBJ2-5
v_call: TRBV7-8
d_call: -

cdr3_nt: TGTGCCAGCAGCTTTCTTGGTCAGAATCAGCCCCAGCATTTT
cdr3_aa: CASSFLGQNQPQHF
clone_size: -
j_call: TRBJ1-5
v_call: TRBV11-2
d_call: -